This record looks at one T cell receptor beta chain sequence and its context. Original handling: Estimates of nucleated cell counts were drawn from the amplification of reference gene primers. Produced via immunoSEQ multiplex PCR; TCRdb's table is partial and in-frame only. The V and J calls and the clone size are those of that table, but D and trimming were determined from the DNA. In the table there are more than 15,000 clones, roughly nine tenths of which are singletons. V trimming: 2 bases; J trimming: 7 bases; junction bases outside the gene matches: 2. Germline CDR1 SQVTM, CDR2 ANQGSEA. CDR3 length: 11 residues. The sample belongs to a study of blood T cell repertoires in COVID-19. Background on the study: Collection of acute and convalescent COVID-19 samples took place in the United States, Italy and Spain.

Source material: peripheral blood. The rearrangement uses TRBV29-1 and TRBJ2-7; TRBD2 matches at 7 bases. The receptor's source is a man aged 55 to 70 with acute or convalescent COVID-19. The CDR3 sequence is CSVELGREQYF. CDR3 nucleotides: TGCAGCGTTGAACTCGGGAGGGAGCAGTACTTC.